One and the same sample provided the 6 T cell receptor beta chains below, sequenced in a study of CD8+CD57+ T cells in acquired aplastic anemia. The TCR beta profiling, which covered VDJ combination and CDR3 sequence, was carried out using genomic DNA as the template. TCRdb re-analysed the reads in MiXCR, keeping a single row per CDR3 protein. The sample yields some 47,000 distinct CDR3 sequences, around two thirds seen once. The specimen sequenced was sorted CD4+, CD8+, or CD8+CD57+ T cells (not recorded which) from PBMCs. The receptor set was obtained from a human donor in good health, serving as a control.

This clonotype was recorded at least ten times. In DNA, the CDR3 is TGTGCCAGCAGACCGGACACTAGCTCTGGAAACACCATATATTTT. Translating it yields CASRPDTSSGNTIYF. The chain is built from TRBV27 and TRBJ1-3; maybe TRBD1 (5 bases). Germline V gives CDR1 MNHEY, CDR2 SMNVEV (reference sequence). CDR3 length equals 15 residues. Trimming shortened V by 6 bases and J by 0 bases, and 12 bases separated the two germline ends.

DNA of the CDR3: TGTGCCAGCAGTGCTTTGTCAAGCTTCTATGGCTACACCTTC. Its translation: CASSALSSFYGYTF. The V call is TRBV2, the J call TRBJ1-2; D is unclear. This CDR3 comprises 14 residues. Trimming pared 4 bases from V and 4 bases from J, leaving 13 bases between. Germline loops: CDR1 SNHLY, CDR2 FYNNEI.

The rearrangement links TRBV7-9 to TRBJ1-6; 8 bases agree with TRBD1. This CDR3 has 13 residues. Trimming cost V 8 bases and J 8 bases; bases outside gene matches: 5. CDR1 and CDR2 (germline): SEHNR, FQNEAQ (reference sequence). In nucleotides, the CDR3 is TGTGCCAGCGGGACAGGAAAGTATTCACCCCTCCACTTT. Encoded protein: CASGTGKYSPLHF. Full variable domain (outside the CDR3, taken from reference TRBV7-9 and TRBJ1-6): DTGVSQNPRHKITKRGQNVTFRCDPISEHNRLYWYRQTLGQGPEFLTYFQNEAQLEKSRLLSDRFSAERPKGSFSTLEIQRTEQGDSAMYLCASGTGKYSPLHFGNGTRLTVT.

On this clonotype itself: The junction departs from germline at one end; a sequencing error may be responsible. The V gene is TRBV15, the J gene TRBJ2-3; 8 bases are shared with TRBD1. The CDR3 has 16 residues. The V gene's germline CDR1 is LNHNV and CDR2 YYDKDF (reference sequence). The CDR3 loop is CATSGRQGTVTDTRYF. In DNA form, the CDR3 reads TGTGCCACCAGCGGCCGACAGGGGACTGTGACAGATACGCGGTATTTT.

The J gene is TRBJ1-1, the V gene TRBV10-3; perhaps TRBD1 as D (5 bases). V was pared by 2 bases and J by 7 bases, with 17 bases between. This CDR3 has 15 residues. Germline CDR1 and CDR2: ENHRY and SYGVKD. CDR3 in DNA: TGTGCCATCAGTGAGACCTCCGGCACAGGCGTTGAAGCTTTCTTT. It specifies CAISETSGTGVEAFF.

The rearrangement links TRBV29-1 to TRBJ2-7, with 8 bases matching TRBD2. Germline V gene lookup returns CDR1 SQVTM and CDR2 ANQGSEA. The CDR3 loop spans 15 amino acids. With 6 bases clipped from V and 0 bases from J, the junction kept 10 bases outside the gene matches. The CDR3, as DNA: TGCAGCGTCGAGCAGACGGGAGGGGGCTCCTACGAGCAGTACTTC. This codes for CSVEQTGGGSYEQYF.